A selection of T cell receptor beta chains follows, all from one sample in a study of cytomegalovirus exposure and HLA in healthy donors. The repertoire was sequenced with immunoSEQ multiplex PCR; TCRdb's copy has only in-frame clones and lacks some. The sample lists about 110,000 clones, roughly 95% occurring once. Sequenced: PBMCs. These TCRs come from a woman aged 18-29 years in good health and CMV-seronegative. Both conserved end residues are part of each CDR3. Each record gives: CDR3 length, J gene, V gene, clone size, D gene, CDR3 protein, CDR3 DNA. A D gene is named only where the DNA matches it firmly. Only part of the rows carry a size: once, few, many, or a class if the clone is expanded.

cdr3_length: 15
j_call: TRBJ2-2
v_call: TRBV5-4
clone_size: .
d_call: TRBD2
cdr3_aa: CASSRAGVVTGELFF
cdr3_nt: TGTGCCAGCAGCAGAGCGGGGGTGGTCACCGGGGAGCTGTTTTTT

cdr3_length: 16
j_call: TRBJ2-2
v_call: TRBV9
clone_size: .
d_call: TRBD2
cdr3_aa: CASSGRLAGGPGELFF
cdr3_nt: TGTGCCAGCAGCGGAAGACTAGCGGGGGGGCCCGGGGAGCTGTTTTTT

cdr3_length: 18
j_call: TRBJ2-1
v_call: TRBV9
clone_size: .
d_call: TRBD2
cdr3_aa: CASSAPLNLAGGYNEQFF
cdr3_nt: TGTGCCAGCAGCGCTCCTTTGAATTTAGCGGGGGGGTACAATGAGCAGTTCTTC

cdr3_length: 16
j_call: TRBJ2-3
v_call: TRBV6-5
clone_size: once
d_call: TRBD2
cdr3_aa: CASSSLAGGFTDTQYF
cdr3_nt: TGTGCCAGCAGTTCCCTAGCGGGGGGCTTCACAGATACGCAGTATTTT

cdr3_length: 16
j_call: TRBJ1-6
v_call: TRBV18
clone_size: once
d_call: TRBD1
cdr3_aa: CASSPQTGLANSPLHF
cdr3_nt: TGTGCCAGCTCACCACAGACAGGGCTGGCTAATTCACCCCTCCACTTT

cdr3_length: 15
j_call: TRBJ2-7
v_call: TRBV28
clone_size: .
d_call: TRBD1
cdr3_aa: CASSEGQGFYYEQYF
cdr3_nt: TGTGCCAGCAGTGAAGGACAGGGATTCTACTACGAGCAGTACTTC

cdr3_length: 14
j_call: TRBJ2-3
v_call: TRBV7-6
clone_size: .
d_call: .
cdr3_aa: CASSWAGGTDTQYF
cdr3_nt: TGTGCCAGCAGCTGGGCCGGGGGCACAGATACGCAGTATTTT

cdr3_length: 11
j_call: TRBJ1-3
v_call: TRBV29-1
clone_size: .
d_call: .
cdr3_aa: CSINSGNTIYF
cdr3_nt: TGCAGCATCAACTCTGGAAACACCATATATTTT

cdr3_length: 13
j_call: TRBJ2-7
v_call: TRBV23-1
clone_size: .
d_call: .
cdr3_aa: CASIPGGGYEQYF
cdr3_nt: TGCGCCAGCATCCCCGGCGGTGGATACGAGCAGTACTTC

cdr3_length: 12
j_call: TRBJ1-3
v_call: TRBV7-2
clone_size: .
d_call: .
cdr3_aa: CASSLLGGTIYF
cdr3_nt: TGTGCCAGCAGCTTATTGGGAGGCACCATATATTTT

cdr3_length: 15
j_call: TRBJ1-6
v_call: TRBV30
clone_size: .
d_call: .
cdr3_aa: CAWSVTRTFYSPLHF
cdr3_nt: TGTGCCTGGAGTGTTACCAGGACTTTTTATTCACCCCTCCACTTT

cdr3_length: 15
j_call: TRBJ2-5
v_call: TRBV5-1
clone_size: .
d_call: .
cdr3_aa: CASSLAGRREETQYF
cdr3_nt: TGCGCCAGCAGCTTGGCGGGCAGGCGGGAAGAGACCCAGTACTTC

cdr3_length: 17
j_call: TRBJ2-7
v_call: TRBV28
clone_size: .
d_call: .
cdr3_aa: CASSLPSKRANSYEQYF
cdr3_nt: TGTGCCAGCAGCCTTCCCTCAAAGAGGGCAAACTCCTACGAGCAGTACTTC

cdr3_length: 16
j_call: TRBJ2-7
v_call: TRBV6-5
clone_size: .
d_call: TRBD1
cdr3_aa: CASSYSATGDTNEQYF
cdr3_nt: TGTGCCAGCAGTTACTCGGCGACAGGGGATACCAACGAGCAGTACTTC

cdr3_length: 13
j_call: TRBJ2-7
v_call: TRBV7-3
clone_size: .
d_call: .
cdr3_aa: CASSSGTRTEQYF
cdr3_nt: TGTGCCAGCAGCTCCGGGACACGGACCGAGCAGTACTTC

cdr3_length: 16
j_call: TRBJ2-1
v_call: TRBV7-3
clone_size: .
d_call: TRBD2
cdr3_aa: CASTPTSGGGSDEQFF
cdr3_nt: TGTGCCAGCACGCCGACTAGCGGGGGGGGTAGTGATGAGCAGTTCTTC

cdr3_length: 15
j_call: TRBJ2-7
v_call: TRBV5-8
clone_size: .
d_call: .
cdr3_aa: CASSPPRVIPYEQYF
cdr3_nt: TGTGCCAGCAGCCCCCCGAGGGTAATCCCCTACGAGCAGTACTTC

cdr3_length: 14
j_call: TRBJ2-2
v_call: TRBV9
clone_size: .
d_call: .
cdr3_aa: CASSGSGDTGELFF
cdr3_nt: TGTGCCAGCAGCGGCTCAGGGGACACCGGGGAGCTGTTTTTT

cdr3_length: 14
j_call: TRBJ2-7
v_call: TRBV6-5
clone_size: once
d_call: .
cdr3_aa: CASSQVIGSYEQYF
cdr3_nt: TGTGCCAGCAGCCAGGTAATAGGTTCCTACGAGCAGTACTTC

cdr3_length: 14
j_call: TRBJ1-1
v_call: TRBV10-3
clone_size: .
d_call: .
cdr3_aa: CAISVTGYNTEAFF
cdr3_nt: TGTGCCATCAGTGTAACAGGGTATAACACTGAAGCTTTCTTT

cdr3_length: 14
j_call: TRBJ1-1
v_call: TRBV11-1
clone_size: .
d_call: TRBD1
cdr3_aa: CASSHRLSRGEAFF
cdr3_nt: TGTGCCAGCAGCCACCGCCTGAGCAGGGGGGAAGCTTTCTTT

cdr3_length: 15
j_call: TRBJ1-1
v_call: TRBV28
clone_size: .
d_call: .
cdr3_aa: CASSPHSGGNTEAFF
cdr3_nt: TGTGCCAGCAGTCCCCACTCGGGAGGGAACACTGAAGCTTTCTTT

cdr3_length: 15
j_call: TRBJ2-1
v_call: TRBV4-3
clone_size: .
d_call: TRBD2
cdr3_aa: CASSPTSGGYNEQFF
cdr3_nt: TGCGCCAGCAGCCCGACTAGCGGGGGATACAATGAGCAGTTCTTC

cdr3_length: 16
j_call: TRBJ1-4
v_call: TRBV21-1
clone_size: .
d_call: .
cdr3_aa: CASSSLRDRKNEKLFF
cdr3_nt: TGTGCCAGCAGCTCACTGCGGGACAGGAAAAATGAAAAACTGTTTTTT

cdr3_length: 14
j_call: TRBJ2-1
v_call: TRBV6-4
clone_size: once
d_call: .
cdr3_aa: CASSDSNTGDEQFF
cdr3_nt: TGTGCCAGCAGTGACTCGAACACAGGTGATGAGCAGTTCTTC

cdr3_length: 18
j_call: TRBJ1-6
v_call: TRBV5-1
clone_size: .
d_call: .
cdr3_aa: CASSPLGSWSSYNSPLHF
cdr3_nt: TGCGCCAGCAGCCCCCTAGGAAGCTGGAGCTCCTATAATTCACCCCTCCACTTT

cdr3_length: 14
j_call: TRBJ1-2
v_call: TRBV5-4
clone_size: .
d_call: .
cdr3_aa: CASSLGQVNYGYTF
cdr3_nt: TGTGCCAGCAGCTTGGGACAGGTTAACTATGGCTACACCTTC

cdr3_length: 16
j_call: TRBJ1-3
v_call: TRBV18
clone_size: .
d_call: .
cdr3_aa: CASSPGGGNSGNTIYF
cdr3_nt: TGTGCCAGCTCACCAGGGGGAGGTAACTCTGGAAACACCATATATTTT

cdr3_length: 18
j_call: TRBJ2-7
v_call: TRBV23-1
clone_size: .
d_call: TRBD1
cdr3_aa: CASSQSPKRTGAGNEQYF
cdr3_nt: TGCGCCAGCAGTCAATCGCCCAAGAGGACAGGGGCGGGTAACGAGCAGTACTTC

cdr3_length: 14
j_call: TRBJ2-5
v_call: TRBV5-1
clone_size: .
d_call: TRBD2
cdr3_aa: CASSGLAGQETQYF
cdr3_nt: TGCGCCAGCAGCGGACTAGCGGGACAAGAGACCCAGTACTTC

cdr3_length: 12
j_call: TRBJ2-3
v_call: TRBV7-2
clone_size: .
d_call: .
cdr3_aa: CASSSYTDTQYF
cdr3_nt: TGTGCCAGCAGCTCCTACACAGATACGCAGTATTTT

cdr3_length: 16
j_call: TRBJ2-5
v_call: TRBV7-2
clone_size: .
d_call: TRBD2
cdr3_aa: CASSLVLAGGQETQYF
cdr3_nt: TGTGCCAGCAGCTTAGTACTAGCGGGGGGGCAAGAGACCCAGTACTTC

cdr3_length: 14
j_call: TRBJ1-1
v_call: TRBV5-5
clone_size: .
d_call: .
cdr3_aa: CASSLDRGNTEAFF
cdr3_nt: TGTGCCAGCAGCTTGGATAGGGGGAACACTGAAGCTTTCTTT

cdr3_length: 12
j_call: TRBJ1-2
v_call: TRBV29-1
clone_size: .
d_call: .
cdr3_aa: CSVRDSNYGYTF
cdr3_nt: TGCAGCGTGCGCGACAGCAACTATGGCTACACCTTC

cdr3_length: 15
j_call: TRBJ1-5
v_call: TRBV28
clone_size: .
d_call: .
cdr3_aa: CASSFFERGLNPQHF
cdr3_nt: TGTGCCAGCAGTTTTTTCGAGAGGGGACTAAACCCCCAGCATTTT

cdr3_length: 15
j_call: TRBJ2-3
v_call: TRBV5-6
clone_size: .
d_call: .
cdr3_aa: CASSPIPTGTDTQYF
cdr3_nt: TGTGCCAGCAGCCCGATACCGACAGGTACAGATACGCAGTATTTT

cdr3_length: 15
j_call: TRBJ1-1
v_call: TRBV15
clone_size: .
d_call: TRBD1
cdr3_aa: CATSTRQGPQYRAFF
cdr3_nt: TGTGCCACCAGCACAAGACAGGGCCCACAATACCGAGCTTTCTTT

cdr3_length: 12
j_call: TRBJ2-1
v_call: TRBV29-1
clone_size: .
d_call: .
cdr3_aa: CSVPISTGEQFF
cdr3_nt: TGCAGCGTCCCAATCTCGACAGGTGAGCAGTTCTTC

cdr3_length: 14
j_call: TRBJ1-6
v_call: TRBV18
clone_size: once
d_call: .
cdr3_aa: CASSPFQGNSPLHF
cdr3_nt: TGTGCCAGCTCACCATTCCAGGGTAATTCACCCCTCCACTTT

cdr3_length: 18
j_call: TRBJ1-3
v_call: TRBV5-1
clone_size: .
d_call: TRBD1
cdr3_aa: CASSGGQGASENGNTIYF
cdr3_nt: TGCGCCAGCAGCGGGGGACAGGGGGCTTCGGAAAATGGAAACACCATATATTTT

cdr3_length: 14
j_call: TRBJ1-1
v_call: TRBV7-3
clone_size: .
d_call: TRBD1
cdr3_aa: CASSLGDRANEAFF
cdr3_nt: TGTGCCAGCAGCTTAGGGGACAGGGCTAATGAAGCTTTCTTT

cdr3_length: 14
j_call: TRBJ2-5
v_call: TRBV19
clone_size: .
d_call: .
cdr3_aa: CASQTSGGQETQYF
cdr3_nt: TGTGCCAGCCAGACATCCGGGGGACAAGAGACCCAGTACTTC

cdr3_length: 13
j_call: TRBJ2-7
v_call: TRBV6-1
clone_size: .
d_call: .
cdr3_aa: CASSTGIPYEQYF
cdr3_nt: TGTGCCAGCAGTACAGGGATCCCCTACGAGCAGTACTTC

cdr3_length: 16
j_call: TRBJ2-3
v_call: TRBV6-1
clone_size: .
d_call: TRBD2
cdr3_aa: CASSELPAGATDTQYF
cdr3_nt: TGTGCCAGCAGTGAATTGCCAGCGGGGGCCACAGATACGCAGTATTTT

cdr3_length: 13
j_call: TRBJ2-7
v_call: TRBV29-1
clone_size: .
d_call: TRBD1
cdr3_aa: CSVELGTGDEQYF
cdr3_nt: TGCAGCGTTGAACTCGGGACAGGGGACGAGCAGTACTTC

cdr3_length: 14
j_call: TRBJ1-5
v_call: TRBV18
clone_size: .
d_call: .
cdr3_aa: CASSPLPDNQPQHF
cdr3_nt: TGTGCCAGCTCACCACTGCCAGACAATCAGCCCCAGCATTTT

cdr3_length: 14
j_call: TRBJ1-2
v_call: TRBV28
clone_size: .
d_call: TRBD1
cdr3_aa: CASSSSGQAYGYTF
cdr3_nt: TGTGCCAGCAGTTCCTCCGGACAGGCCTATGGCTACACCTTC

cdr3_length: 19
j_call: TRBJ2-7
v_call: TRBV27
clone_size: .
d_call: TRBD1
cdr3_aa: CASSLYLAGPGQGFHEQYF
cdr3_nt: TGTGCCAGCAGTTTATATTTGGCTGGTCCGGGACAGGGGTTCCACGAGCAGTACTTC

cdr3_length: 16
j_call: TRBJ1-1
v_call: TRBV28
clone_size: .
d_call: .
cdr3_aa: CASSLLYGREGTEAFF
cdr3_nt: TGTGCCAGCAGTTTACTCTACGGCAGGGAGGGGACTGAAGCTTTCTTT

cdr3_length: 13
j_call: TRBJ1-2
v_call: TRBV2
clone_size: .
d_call: TRBD1
cdr3_aa: CASRGQENYGYTF
cdr3_nt: TGTGCCAGCAGGGGACAGGAGAACTATGGCTACACCTTC

cdr3_length: 13
j_call: TRBJ1-5
v_call: TRBV2
clone_size: .
d_call: .
cdr3_aa: CASSLDGDQPQHF
cdr3_nt: TGTGCCAGCAGTCTGGATGGAGATCAGCCCCAGCATTTT

cdr3_length: 16
j_call: TRBJ2-3
v_call: TRBV4-1
clone_size: .
d_call: .
cdr3_aa: CASSQDQRGRRDTQYF
cdr3_nt: TGCGCCAGCAGCCAAGATCAACGGGGGAGAAGAGATACGCAGTATTTT

cdr3_length: 15
j_call: TRBJ1-4
v_call: TRBV10-3
clone_size: few
d_call: .
cdr3_aa: CAISDPGTSNEKLFF
cdr3_nt: TGTGCCATCAGTGATCCGGGTACTTCGAATGAAAAACTGTTTTTT

cdr3_length: 16
j_call: TRBJ1-5
v_call: TRBV27
clone_size: .
d_call: .
cdr3_aa: CASSQRAGYSNQPQHF
cdr3_nt: TGTGCCAGCAGCCAGAGGGCCGGGTATAGCAATCAGCCCCAGCATTTT

cdr3_length: 15
j_call: TRBJ2-7
v_call: TRBV4-2
clone_size: .
d_call: .
cdr3_aa: CASSQARASSYEQYF
cdr3_nt: TGTGCCAGCAGCCAAGCCAGGGCGAGCTCCTACGAGCAGTACTTC